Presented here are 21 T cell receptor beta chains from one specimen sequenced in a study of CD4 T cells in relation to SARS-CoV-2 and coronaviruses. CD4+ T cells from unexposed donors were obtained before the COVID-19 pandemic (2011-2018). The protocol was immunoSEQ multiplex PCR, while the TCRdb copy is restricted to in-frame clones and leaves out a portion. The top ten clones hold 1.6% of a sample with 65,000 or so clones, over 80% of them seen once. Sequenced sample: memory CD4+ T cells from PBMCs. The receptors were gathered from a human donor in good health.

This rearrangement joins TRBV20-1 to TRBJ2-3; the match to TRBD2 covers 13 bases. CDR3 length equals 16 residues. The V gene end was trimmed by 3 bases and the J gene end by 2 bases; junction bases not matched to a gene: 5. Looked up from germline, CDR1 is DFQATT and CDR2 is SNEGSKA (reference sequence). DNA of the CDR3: TGCAGTGCTAGTTTGGGACTAGCGGGGTACACAGATACGCAGTATTTT. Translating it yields CSASLGLAGYTDTQYF.

Written as DNA, the CDR3 is TGCGCCAGCAAAGGACTAGCGGCTAGCACAGATACGCAGTATTTT. Translated, it gives CASKGLAASTDTQYF. The rearrangement uses TRBV5-1 and TRBJ2-3; the match to TRBD2 covers 10 bases. The CDR3 covers 15 residues. Germline V gene sequence: CDR1 SGHRS, CDR2 YFSETQ. J lost 0 bases, V lost 6 bases, and 4 bases had no gene match.

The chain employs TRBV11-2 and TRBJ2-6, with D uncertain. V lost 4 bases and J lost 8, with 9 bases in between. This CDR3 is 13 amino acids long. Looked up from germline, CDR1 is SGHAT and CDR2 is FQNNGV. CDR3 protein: CASSSLTPNVLTF. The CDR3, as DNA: TGTGCCAGCAGCTCATTGACGCCCAACGTCCTGACTTTC. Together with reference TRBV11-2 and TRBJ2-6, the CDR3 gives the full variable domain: EAGVAQSPRYKIIEKRQSVAFWCNPISGHATLYWYQQILGQGPKLLIQFQNNGVVDDSQLPKDRFSAERLKGVDSTLKIQPAKLEDSAVYLCASSSLTPNVLTFGAGSRLTVL.

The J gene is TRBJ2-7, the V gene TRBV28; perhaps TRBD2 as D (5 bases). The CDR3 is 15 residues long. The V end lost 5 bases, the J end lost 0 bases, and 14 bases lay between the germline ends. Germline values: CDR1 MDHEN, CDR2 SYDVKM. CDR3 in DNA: TGTGCCAGCAGTACCCCTAGCTCAAGCTCCTACGAGCAGTACTTC. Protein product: CASSTPSSSSYEQYF.

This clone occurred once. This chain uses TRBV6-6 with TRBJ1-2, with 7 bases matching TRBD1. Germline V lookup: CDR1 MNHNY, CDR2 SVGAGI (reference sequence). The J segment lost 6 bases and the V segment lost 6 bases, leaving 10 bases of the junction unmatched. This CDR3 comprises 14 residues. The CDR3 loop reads CASRMGQKVDGYTF. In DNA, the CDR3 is TGTGCCAGCAGGATGGGACAGAAGGTAGATGGCTACACCTTC.

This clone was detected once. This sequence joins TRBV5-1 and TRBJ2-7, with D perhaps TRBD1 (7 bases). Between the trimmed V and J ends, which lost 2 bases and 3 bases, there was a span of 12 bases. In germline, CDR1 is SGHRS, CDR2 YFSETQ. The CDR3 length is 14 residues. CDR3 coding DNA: TGCGCCAGCAGCTTCTCCCAGGGGGGCTACGAGCAGTACTTC. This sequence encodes CASSFSQGGYEQYF.

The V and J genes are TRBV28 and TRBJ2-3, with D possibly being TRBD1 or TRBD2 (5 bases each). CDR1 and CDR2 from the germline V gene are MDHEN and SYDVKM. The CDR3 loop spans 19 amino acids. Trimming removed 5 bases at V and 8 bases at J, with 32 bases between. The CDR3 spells CASSRIVGPEVVEPATQYF. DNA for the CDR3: TGTGCCAGCAGTAGAATCGTGGGACCCGAGGTGGTAGAGCCAGCTACGCAGTATTTT.

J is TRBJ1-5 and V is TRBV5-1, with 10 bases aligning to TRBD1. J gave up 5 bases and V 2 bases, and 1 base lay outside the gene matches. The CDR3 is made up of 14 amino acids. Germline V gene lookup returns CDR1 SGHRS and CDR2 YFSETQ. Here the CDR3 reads CASSLGTGDQPQHF. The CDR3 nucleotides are TGCGCCAGCAGCTTAGGGACAGGGGATCAGCCCCAGCATTTT. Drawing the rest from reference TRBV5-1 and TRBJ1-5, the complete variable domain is KAGVTQTPRYLIKTRGQQVTLSCSPISGHRSVSWYQQTPGQGLQFLFEYFSETQRNKGNFPGRFSGRQFSNSRSEMNVSTLELGDSALYLCASSLGTGDQPQHFGDGTRLSIL.

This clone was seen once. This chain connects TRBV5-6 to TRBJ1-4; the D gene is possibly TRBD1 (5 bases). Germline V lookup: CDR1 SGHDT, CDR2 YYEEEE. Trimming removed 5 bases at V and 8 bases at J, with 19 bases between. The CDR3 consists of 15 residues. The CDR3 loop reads CASRRSGQGGEKLFF. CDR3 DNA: TGTGCCAGCAGGAGGTCAGGCCAGGGAGGCGAAAAACTGTTTTTT.

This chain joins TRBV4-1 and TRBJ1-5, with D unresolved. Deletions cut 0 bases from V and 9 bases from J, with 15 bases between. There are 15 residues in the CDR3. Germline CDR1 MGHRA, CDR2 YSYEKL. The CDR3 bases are TGCGCCAGCAGCCAAGATAGTACGGGCGGGCTGCCCCAGCATTTT. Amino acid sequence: CASSQDSTGGLPQHF.

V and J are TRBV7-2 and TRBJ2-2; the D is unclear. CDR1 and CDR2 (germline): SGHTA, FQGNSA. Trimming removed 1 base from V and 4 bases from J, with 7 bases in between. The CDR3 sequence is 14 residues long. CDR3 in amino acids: CASSLDYLTGELFF. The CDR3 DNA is TGTGCCAGCAGCTTAGACTACCTCACCGGGGAGCTGTTTTTT.

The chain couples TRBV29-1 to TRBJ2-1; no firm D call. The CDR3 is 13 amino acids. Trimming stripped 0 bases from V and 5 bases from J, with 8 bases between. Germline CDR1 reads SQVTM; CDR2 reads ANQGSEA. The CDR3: CSVEDHTNNEQFF. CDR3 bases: TGCAGCGTTGAAGATCACACAAACAATGAGCAGTTCTTC.

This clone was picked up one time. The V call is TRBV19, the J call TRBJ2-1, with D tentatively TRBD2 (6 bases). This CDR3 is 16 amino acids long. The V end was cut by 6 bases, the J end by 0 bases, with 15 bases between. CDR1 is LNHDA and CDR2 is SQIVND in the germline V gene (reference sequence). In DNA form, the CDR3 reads TGTGCCAGTAGCAGGAGGGATGGTAGCTCCTACAATGAGCAGTTCTTC. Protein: CASSRRDGSSYNEQFF. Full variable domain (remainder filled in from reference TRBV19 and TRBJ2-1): DGGITQSPKYLFRKEGQNVTLSCEQNLNHDAMYWYRQDPGQGLRLIYYSQIVNDFQKGDIAEGYSVSREKKESFPLTVTSAQKNPTAFYLCASSRRDGSSYNEQFFGPGTRLTVL.

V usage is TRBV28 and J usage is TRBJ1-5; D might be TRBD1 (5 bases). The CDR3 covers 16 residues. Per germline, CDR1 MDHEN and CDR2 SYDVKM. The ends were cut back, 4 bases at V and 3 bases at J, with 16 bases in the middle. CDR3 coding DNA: TGTGCCAGCAGTTCCACGCACGACAGAATCAATCAGCCCCAGCATTTT. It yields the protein CASSSTHDRINQPQHF.

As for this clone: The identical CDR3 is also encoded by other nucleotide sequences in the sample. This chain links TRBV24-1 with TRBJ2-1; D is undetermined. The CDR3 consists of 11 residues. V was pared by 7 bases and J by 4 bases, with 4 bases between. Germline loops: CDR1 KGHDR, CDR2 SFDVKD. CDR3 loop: CATRGYNEQFF. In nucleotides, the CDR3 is TGTGCCACCAGGGGGTACAATGAGCAGTTCTTC.

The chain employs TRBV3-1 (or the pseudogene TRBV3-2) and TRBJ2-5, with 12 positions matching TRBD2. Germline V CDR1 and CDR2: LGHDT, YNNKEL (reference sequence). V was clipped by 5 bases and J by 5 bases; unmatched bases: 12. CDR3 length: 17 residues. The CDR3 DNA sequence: TGTGCCAGCAGCGAAGGCCCTAGCGGGGGGGCCGGGGAGACCCAGTACTTC. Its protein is CASSEGPSGGAGETQYF.

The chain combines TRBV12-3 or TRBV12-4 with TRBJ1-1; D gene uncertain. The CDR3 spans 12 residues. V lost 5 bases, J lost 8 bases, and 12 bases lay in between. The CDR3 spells CASSLQSPEAFF. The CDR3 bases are TGTGCCAGCAGTCTCCAGAGTCCCGAAGCTTTCTTT.

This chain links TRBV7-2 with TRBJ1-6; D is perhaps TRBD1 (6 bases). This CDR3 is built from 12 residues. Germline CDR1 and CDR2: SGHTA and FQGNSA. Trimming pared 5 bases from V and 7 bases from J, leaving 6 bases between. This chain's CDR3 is CASSTGNSPLHF. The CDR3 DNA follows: TGTGCCAGCAGCACAGGGAATTCACCCCTCCACTTT.

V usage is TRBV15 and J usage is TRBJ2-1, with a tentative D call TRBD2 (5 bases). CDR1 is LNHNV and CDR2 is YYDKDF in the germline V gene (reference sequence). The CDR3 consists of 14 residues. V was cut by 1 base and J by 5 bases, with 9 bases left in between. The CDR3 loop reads CATSRAGMNNEQFF. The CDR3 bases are TGTGCCACCAGCAGAGCGGGAATGAACAATGAGCAGTTCTTC.

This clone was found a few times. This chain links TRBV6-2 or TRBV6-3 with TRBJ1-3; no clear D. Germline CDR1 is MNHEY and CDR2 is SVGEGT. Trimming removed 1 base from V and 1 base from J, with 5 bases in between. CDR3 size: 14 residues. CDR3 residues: CASSYLRSGNTIYF. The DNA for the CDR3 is TGTGCCAGCAGTTACTTACGTTCTGGAAACACCATATATTTT.

Written as DNA, the CDR3 is TGTGCCAGCAGCAACGCCGCCGAGTCCTACAATGAGCAGTTCTTC. Translation gives CASSNAAESYNEQFF. The V and J genes are TRBV28 and TRBJ2-1, with D unclear. CDR1 and CDR2 (germline): MDHEN, SYDVKM. V lost 6 bases and J 1 base, leaving 13 bases between the germline ends. CDR3 length equals 15 residues.